This T cell receptor (beta chain) stems from a study of response to subunit inactivated influenza vaccine. Study results and caveats: Each seasonal flu vaccination may recruit only limited new T cells, authors suggested.

J was trimmed by 2 bases and V by 6 bases; bases with no gene match: 11. The CDR3 has 16 amino acids. Germline CDR1 is MNHEY and CDR2 is SVGAGI. MiXCR, run by TCRdb on the RT-PCR reads, gives a single entry per CDR3 protein. The sample lists hundreds of thousands of distinct CDR3 sequences; about 15% were seen once. A word on this clonotype: The antigen is not known.

The chain carries TRBV6-5 and TRBJ2-7, with 9 bases identical to TRBD2. The receptor was derived from a man aged 50 to 60 who received an inactivated influenza vaccine. The sample was PBMCs from blood, taken approximately 15 days before vaccination. CDR3 loop: CASRSSLSSGTYEQYF. CDR3 sequence (DNA): TGTGCCAGCAGATCCTCCCTCTCTAGCGGGACCTACGAGCAGTACTTC.